The sequence of this TCR beta chain was determined in a study of spatial heterogeneity in lung cancer. Findings and caveats of the study: Beta chains had 11% to 15% coverage of tumor T cells, and alpha chains had approximately 7%. Counts of expanded alpha and beta TCRs within tumors tracked the tumor nonsynonymous mutation count.

The time point: sample taken at primary tumor resection. The donors were 70 or so patients with non-small cell lung cancer that was early-stage and untreated. A single record per CDR3 protein comes from TCRdb applying MiXCR to the 5' RACE reads. Here the sample spans about 100,000 distinct CDR3 sequences, 3.5% to 5% being singletons. This clonotype showed up many times. Its specificity is unknown. Source: lung tumor tissue, taken at surgery. The source is a male donor with early-stage non-small cell lung cancer.

As DNA, the CDR3 is TGTGCCAGTAGTCAAAGTAGCGGGAGTGTCACCGGGGAGCTGTTTTTT. Translating it yields CASSQSSGSVTGELFF. J is TRBJ2-2 and V is TRBV19; 9 positions agree with TRBD2. Germline CDR1 is LNHDA and CDR2 is SQIVND (reference sequence). This CDR3 is 16 amino acids long. V shed 5 bases and J 4 bases; nucleotides not matched to a gene: 8.